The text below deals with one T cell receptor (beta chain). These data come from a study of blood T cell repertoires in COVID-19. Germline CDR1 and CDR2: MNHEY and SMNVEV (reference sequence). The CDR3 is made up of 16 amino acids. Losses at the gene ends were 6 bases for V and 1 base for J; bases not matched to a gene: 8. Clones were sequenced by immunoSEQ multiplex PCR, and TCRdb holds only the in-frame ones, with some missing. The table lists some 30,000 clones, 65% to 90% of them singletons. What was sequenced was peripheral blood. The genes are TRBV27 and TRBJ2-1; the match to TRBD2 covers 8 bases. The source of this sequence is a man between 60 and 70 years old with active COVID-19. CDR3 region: CASRGGAGGSYNEQFF. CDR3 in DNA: TGTGCCAGCAGGGGGGGGGCGGGAGGTTCCTACAATGAGCAGTTCTTC.